This T cell receptor beta chain was documented in a study of cytomegalovirus exposure and HLA in healthy donors. The PCR employed 60 Vbeta primers together with 13 Jbeta primers. The table came from immunoSEQ multiplex PCR; TCRdb's copy has only in-frame clones and leaves some out. The table records about 270,000 clones, roughly 70% of them present only once. Germline CDR1 and CDR2: SEHNR and FQNEAQ (reference sequence). The CDR3 consists of 16 residues. The junction had 6 bases not matched to a gene; V was cut back by 5 bases and J by 6 bases. This clone was seen only a few times. This sequence was found in a female donor in good health and CMV-seronegative. Sequencing was done on a sample of PBMCs. V gene TRBV7-9 combines with J gene TRBJ2-1, with 14 bases that match TRBD2. The CDR3 DNA reads as TGTGCCAGCAGCCCGACTAGCGGGAGGGCCCTCAATGAGCAGTTCTTC. Translating it yields CASSPTSGRALNEQFF.